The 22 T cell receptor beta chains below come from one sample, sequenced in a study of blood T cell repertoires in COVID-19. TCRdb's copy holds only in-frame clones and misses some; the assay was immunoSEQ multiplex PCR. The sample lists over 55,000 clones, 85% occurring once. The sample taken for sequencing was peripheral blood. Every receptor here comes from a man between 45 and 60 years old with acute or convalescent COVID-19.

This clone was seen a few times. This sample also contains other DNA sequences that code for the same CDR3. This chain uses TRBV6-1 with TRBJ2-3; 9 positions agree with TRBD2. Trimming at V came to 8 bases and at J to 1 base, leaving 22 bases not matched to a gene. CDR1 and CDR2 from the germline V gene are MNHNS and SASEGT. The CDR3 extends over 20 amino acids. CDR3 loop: CASCGLLGLAGGRGTDTQYF. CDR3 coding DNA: TGTGCCAGCTGTGGGCTCCTGGGACTCGCGGGGGGGCGGGGCACAGATACGCAGTATTTT.

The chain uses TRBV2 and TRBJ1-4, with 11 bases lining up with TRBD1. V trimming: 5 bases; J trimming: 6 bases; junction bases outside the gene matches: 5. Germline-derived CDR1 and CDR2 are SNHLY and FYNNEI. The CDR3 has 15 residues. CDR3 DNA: TGTGCCAGCAGTCGCGGGACAGGGGGTGATGAAAAACTGTTTTTT. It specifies CASSRGTGGDEKLFF. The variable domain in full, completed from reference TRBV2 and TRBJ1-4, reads EPEVTQTPSHQVTQMGQEVILRCVPISNHLYFYWYRQILGQKVEFLVSFYNNEISEKSEIFDDQFSVERPDGSNFTLKIRSTKLEDSAMYFCASSRGTGGDEKLFFGSGTQLSVL.

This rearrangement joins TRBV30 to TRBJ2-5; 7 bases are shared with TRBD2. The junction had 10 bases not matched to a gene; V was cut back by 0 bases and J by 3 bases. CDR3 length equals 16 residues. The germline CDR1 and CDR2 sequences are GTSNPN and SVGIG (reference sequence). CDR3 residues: CAWSVGGKGEKETQYF. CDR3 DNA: TGTGCCTGGAGTGTGGGGGGGAAGGGTGAGAAAGAGACCCAGTACTTC.

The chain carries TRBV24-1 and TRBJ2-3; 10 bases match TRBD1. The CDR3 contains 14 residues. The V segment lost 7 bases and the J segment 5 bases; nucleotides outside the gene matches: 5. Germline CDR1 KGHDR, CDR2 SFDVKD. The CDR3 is CATSPRDRGDTQYF. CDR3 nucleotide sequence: TGTGCCACCAGCCCTCGGGACAGGGGAGATACGCAGTATTTT.

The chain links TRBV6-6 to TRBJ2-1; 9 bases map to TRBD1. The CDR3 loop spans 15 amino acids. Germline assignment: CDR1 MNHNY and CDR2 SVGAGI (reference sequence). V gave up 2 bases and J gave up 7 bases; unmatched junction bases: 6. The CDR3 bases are TGTGCCAGCAGTTACAGGACAGGGGAGTTGAATGAGCAGTTCTTC. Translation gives CASSYRTGELNEQFF.

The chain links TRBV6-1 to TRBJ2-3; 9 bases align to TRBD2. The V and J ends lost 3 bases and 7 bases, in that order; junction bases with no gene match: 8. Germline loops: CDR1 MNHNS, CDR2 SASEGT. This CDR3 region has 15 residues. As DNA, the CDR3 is TGTGCCAGCAGTGAGTTTGGCGGGGGGGGGAATACGCAGTATTTT. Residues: CASSEFGGGGNTQYF.

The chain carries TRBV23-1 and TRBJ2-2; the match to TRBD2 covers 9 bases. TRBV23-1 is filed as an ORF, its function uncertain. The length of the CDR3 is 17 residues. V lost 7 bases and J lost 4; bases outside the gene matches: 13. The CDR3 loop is CASNGCGGDQGTGELFF. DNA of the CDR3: TGCGCCAGCAACGGGTGCGGGGGGGACCAAGGCACCGGGGAGCTGTTTTTT.

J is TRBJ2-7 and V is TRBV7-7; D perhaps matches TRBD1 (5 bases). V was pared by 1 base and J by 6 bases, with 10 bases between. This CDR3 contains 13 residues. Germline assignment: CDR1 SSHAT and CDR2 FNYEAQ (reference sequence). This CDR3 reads CASSLDQGSEQYV. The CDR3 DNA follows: TGTGCCAGCAGCTTAGACCAGGGTAGCGAGCAGTACGTC.

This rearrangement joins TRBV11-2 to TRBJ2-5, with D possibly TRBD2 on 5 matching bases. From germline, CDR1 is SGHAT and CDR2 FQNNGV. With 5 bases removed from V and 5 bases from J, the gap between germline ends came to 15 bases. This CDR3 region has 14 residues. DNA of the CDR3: TGTGCCAGCAGCCCACCGGGGAGCAGGGAGACCCAGTACTTC. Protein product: CASSPPGSRETQYF.

CDR3 region: CASASGVGNEQFF. The CDR3 bases are TGCGCCAGCGCCTCGGGGGTTGGCAATGAGCAGTTCTTC. The chain recombines TRBV5-1 with TRBJ2-1, with a possible D match to TRBD2 (6 bases). CDR3 size: 13 residues. The germline V gene encodes CDR1 SGHRS and CDR2 YFSETQ. V lost 7 bases and J 6 bases, leaving 14 bases between the germline ends.

CDR3 protein: CASSETRGISGELFF. CDR3 nucleotides: TGTGCCAGCAGTGAGACCAGGGGAATCTCCGGGGAGCTGTTTTTT. V is TRBV2 and J is TRBJ2-2; D possibly corresponds to TRBD1 (6 bases). The germline gives CDR1 SNHLY, CDR2 FYNNEI. This CDR3 comprises 15 residues. Trimming shortened V by 3 bases and J by 6 bases, and 14 bases separated the two germline ends.

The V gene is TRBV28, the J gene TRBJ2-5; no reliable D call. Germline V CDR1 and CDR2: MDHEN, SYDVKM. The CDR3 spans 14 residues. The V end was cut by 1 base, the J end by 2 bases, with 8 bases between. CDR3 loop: CASSLLWQQETQYF. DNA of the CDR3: TGTGCCAGCAGTTTATTGTGGCAGCAAGAGACCCAGTACTTC.

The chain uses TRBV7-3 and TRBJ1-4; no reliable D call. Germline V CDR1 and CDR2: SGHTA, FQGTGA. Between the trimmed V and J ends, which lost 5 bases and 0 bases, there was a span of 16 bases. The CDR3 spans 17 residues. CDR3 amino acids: CASSLGGRSATNEKLFF. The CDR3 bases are TGTGCCAGCAGCCTTGGCGGTAGGTCTGCAACTAATGAAAAACTGTTTTTT.

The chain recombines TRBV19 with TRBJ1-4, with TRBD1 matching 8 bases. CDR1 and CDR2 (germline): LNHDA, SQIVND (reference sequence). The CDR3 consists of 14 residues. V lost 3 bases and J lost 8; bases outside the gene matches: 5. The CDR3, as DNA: TGTGCCAGTAGTATCCGGGACAGGCCGGAAAAACTGTTTTTT. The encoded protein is CASSIRDRPEKLFF. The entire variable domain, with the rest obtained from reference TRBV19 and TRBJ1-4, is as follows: DGGITQSPKYLFRKEGQNVTLSCEQNLNHDAMYWYRQDPGQGLRLIYYSQIVNDFQKGDIAEGYSVSREKKESFPLTVTSAQKNPTAFYLCASSIRDRPEKLFFGSGTQLSVL.

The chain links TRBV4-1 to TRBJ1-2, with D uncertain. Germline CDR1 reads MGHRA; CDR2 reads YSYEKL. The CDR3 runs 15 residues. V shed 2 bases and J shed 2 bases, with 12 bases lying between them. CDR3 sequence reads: CASSQPSTGNYGYTF. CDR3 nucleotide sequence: TGCGCCAGCAGCCAACCCTCGACGGGAAACTATGGCTACACCTTC.

The CDR3 DNA is TGTGCCAGCAGTTATGTTTTACAAGAGACCCAGTACTTC. It encodes CASSYVLQETQYF. The rearrangement joins TRBV6-6 to TRBJ2-5; no clear D gene. V lost 3 bases and J lost 2, with 7 bases in between. Germline V gives CDR1 MNHNY, CDR2 SVGAGI (reference sequence). The length of the CDR3 is 13 residues.

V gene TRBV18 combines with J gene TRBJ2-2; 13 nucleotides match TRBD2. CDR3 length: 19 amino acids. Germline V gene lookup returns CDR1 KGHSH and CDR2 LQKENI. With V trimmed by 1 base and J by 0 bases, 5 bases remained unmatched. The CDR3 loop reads CASSPRGLAGYANTGELFF. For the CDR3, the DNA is TGTGCCAGCTCACCACGGGGACTAGCGGGGTACGCGAACACCGGGGAGCTGTTTTTT.

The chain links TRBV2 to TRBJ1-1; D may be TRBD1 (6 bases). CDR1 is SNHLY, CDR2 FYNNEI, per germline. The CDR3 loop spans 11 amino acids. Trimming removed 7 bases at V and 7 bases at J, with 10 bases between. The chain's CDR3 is CASIYRDEAFF. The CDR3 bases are TGTGCCAGCATATACAGGGATGAAGCTTTCTTT.

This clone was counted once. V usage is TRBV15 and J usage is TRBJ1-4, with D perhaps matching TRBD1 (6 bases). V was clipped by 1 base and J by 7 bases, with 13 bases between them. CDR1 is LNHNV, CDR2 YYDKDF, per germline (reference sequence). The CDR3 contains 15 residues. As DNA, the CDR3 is TGTGCCACCAGCAGAGGGCAGGGGATGGGTGAAAAACTGTTTTTT. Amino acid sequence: CATSRGQGMGEKLFF.

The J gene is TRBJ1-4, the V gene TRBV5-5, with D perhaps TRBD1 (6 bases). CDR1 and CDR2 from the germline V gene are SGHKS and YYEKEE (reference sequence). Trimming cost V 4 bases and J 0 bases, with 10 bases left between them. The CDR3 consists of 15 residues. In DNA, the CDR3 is TGTGCCAGCAGCCCGGACAGTGCAACTAATGAAAAACTGTTTTTT. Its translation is CASSPDSATNEKLFF.

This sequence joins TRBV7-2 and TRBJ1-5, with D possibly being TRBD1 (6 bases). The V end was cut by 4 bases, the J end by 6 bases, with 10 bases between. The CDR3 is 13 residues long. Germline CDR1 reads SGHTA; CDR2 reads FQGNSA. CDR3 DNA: TGTGCCAGCAGCTCACAGGGAAGTCAGCCCCAGCATTTT. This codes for CASSSQGSQPQHF.

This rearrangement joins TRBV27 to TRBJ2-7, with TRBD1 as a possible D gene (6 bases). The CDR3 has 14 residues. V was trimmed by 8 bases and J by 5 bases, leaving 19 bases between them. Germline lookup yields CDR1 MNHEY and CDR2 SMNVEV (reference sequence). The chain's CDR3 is CASGTGMGMNEQYF. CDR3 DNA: TGTGCCAGCGGTACAGGGATGGGTATGAACGAGCAGTACTTC.